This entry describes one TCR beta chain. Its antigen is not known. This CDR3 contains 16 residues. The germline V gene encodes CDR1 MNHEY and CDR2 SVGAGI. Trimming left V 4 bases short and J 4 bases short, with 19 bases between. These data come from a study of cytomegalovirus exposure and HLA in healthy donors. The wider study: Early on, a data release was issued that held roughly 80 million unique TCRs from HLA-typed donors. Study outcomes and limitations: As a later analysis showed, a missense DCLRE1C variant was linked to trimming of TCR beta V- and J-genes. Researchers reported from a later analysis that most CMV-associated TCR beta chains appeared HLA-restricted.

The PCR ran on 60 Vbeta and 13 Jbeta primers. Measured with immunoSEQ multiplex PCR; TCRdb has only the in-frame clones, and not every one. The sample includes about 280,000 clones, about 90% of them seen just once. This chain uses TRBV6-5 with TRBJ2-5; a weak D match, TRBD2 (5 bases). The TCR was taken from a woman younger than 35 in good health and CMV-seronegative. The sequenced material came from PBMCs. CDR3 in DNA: TGTGCCAGCAGTTCCACCAGATCCCGGGGTTCAGAGACCCAGTACTTC. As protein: CASSSTRSRGSETQYF.